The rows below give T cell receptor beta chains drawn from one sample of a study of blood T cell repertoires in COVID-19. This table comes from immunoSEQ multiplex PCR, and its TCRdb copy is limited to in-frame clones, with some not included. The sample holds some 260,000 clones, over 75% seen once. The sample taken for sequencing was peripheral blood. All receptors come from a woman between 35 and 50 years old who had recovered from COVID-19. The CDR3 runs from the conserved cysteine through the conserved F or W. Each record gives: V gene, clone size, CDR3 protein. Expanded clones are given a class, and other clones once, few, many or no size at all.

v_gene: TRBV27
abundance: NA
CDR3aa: CASRPTGTGSYEQYF

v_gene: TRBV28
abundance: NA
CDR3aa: CASVPRHKEKLFF

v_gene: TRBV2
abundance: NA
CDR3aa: CASRPTSSHNEQFF

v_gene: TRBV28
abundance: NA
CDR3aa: CASSLEETQYF

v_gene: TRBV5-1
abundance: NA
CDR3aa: CASSLGTGTYNSPLHF

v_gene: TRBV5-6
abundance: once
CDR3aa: CASSSGPPYEQYF

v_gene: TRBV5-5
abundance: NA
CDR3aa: CASSLAQAPLGTDTQYF

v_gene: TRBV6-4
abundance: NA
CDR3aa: CASSDWGQGAYTF

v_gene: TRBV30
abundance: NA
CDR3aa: CAWEGVEKLFF

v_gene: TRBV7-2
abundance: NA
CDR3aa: CASSLEDRAYEQYF

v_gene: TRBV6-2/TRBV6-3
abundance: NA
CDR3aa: CASSYPGQGEGQPQHF

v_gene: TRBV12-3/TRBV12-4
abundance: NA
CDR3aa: CASSRQVNNEQFF

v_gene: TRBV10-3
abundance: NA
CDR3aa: CAISERSTGSVQGLFF

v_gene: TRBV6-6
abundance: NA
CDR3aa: CASSPGQGKKNIQYF

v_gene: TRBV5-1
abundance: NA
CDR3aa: CASSLAGQGQSAFF

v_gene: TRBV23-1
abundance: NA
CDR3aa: CASSQSPGQQNTDTQYF

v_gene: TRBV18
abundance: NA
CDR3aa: CASSPPRSGGSPYEQYF

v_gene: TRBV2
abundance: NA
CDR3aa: CASNLGTGSYEQYF

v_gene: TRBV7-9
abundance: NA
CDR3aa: CASSSETGEVPYEQYF

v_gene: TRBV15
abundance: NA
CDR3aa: CATSRDRTNQPQHF

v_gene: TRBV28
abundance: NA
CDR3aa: CASRSLETQYF

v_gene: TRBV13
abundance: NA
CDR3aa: CASSQPGTSDDEQFF

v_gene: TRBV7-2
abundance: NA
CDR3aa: CASSFGRGGYTF

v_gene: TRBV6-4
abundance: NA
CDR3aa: CASSVSGGETQYF

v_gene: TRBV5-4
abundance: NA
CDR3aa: CASSLDGYEQYF

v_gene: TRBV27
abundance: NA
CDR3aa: CASSLHSLTDTQYF

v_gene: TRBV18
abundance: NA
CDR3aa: CASSPDQGSTEQYF

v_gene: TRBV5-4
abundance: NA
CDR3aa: CASSSPGPSRNGYTF

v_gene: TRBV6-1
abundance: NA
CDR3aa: CASSEGVTQGTYEQYF

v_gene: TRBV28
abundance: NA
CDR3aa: CASSSPPGGSGANVLTF